The sample holds one count of the clone carrying this T cell receptor (beta chain). An end of the junction differs from the germline gene, which may be a read error. RNA transcripts were the template for amplifying TCR beta CDR3 regions. In the first-round RT-PCR of the TCR CDR3, the HTBI primer set was used. TCRdb called the multiplex PCR reads again in MiXCR, with one record for every CDR3 protein. The sample shows hundreds of thousands of distinct CDR3 sequences, 35% to 45% of them seen only once. This sample was taken from a study of T cells in Graves' hyperthyroidism and ophthalmopathy. Hyperthyroidism was newly diagnosed in patients aged 18 to 65 (duration under 2 months). The CDR3 spans 15 residues. The germline CDR1 and CDR2 sequences are ENHRY and SYGVKD.

The TCR originated in a man between 18 and 35 years old with Graves' hyperthyroidism. The specimen sequenced was blood. The chain employs TRBV10-3 and TRBJ2-7; 7 positions agree with TRBD2. The CDR3 DNA reads TGTGCCAGCAGTGAAGGGCCGGGAGGCGTGTACGAGCAGTACTTC. Its translation is CASSEGPGGVYEQYF.